This T cell receptor (beta chain) was sequenced for a study of blood T cells in healthy people across ages. Overall study findings and caveats: Relative to aged donors, long-lived donors carried more naive CD4+ cells and displayed higher diversity. Correlation between TCR beta diversity and naive T cell percentage was strong.

Turning to this clonotype: Its antigen remains unknown.

Through a sample-barcoded 5' primer and a J-beta primer mix, a second PCR was run for roughly 6 to 12 cycles. TCRdb analysed the 5' RACE reads with MiXCR anew, one entry per CDR3 protein. The profile shows 850,000 to 1,000,000 distinct CDR3 sequences, 51% of them singletons. This CDR3 contains 14 residues. Looked up from germline, CDR1 is SGDLS and CDR2 is YYNGEE. V lost 0 bases and J lost 13, with 17 bases in between. Extracted total RNA amounted to at least 5.5 micrograms for each sample. The sequencing input was blood. The clonotype originates from a woman aged 55-69 years in good health. The J gene is TRBJ2-4, the V gene TRBV9; no clear D gene. CDR3: CASSVGGSLKEQYF. The DNA for the CDR3 is TGTGCCAGCAGCGTAGGTGGCTCATTGAAGGAGCAGTACTTC.